This T cell receptor (beta chain) originates from a study of blood T cell repertoires in COVID-19. Turning to the study itself: T cells, B-cell-depleted T cells, or PBMCs supplied cDNA or gDNA.

The study recruited people aged about 18 to 89 years across 24 US areas. Per the germline V gene, CDR1 is ENHRY and CDR2 is SYGVKD. The CDR3 extends over 16 amino acids. The junction had 11 bases not matched to a gene; V was cut back by 8 bases and J by 7 bases. As originally analysed: Estimated nucleated cell counts came from reference gene primer amplification. Clones were read by immunoSEQ multiplex PCR, and TCRdb kept only the in-frame ones, dropping some. V, J and clone size were drawn from that table, and D and trimming were deduced from the DNA. The sample lists over 200,000 clones, roughly nine tenths occurring once.

The TCR originated in a human donor in a cohort exposed to, infected with or recovered from COVID-19 (not recorded which). The donor label of this sample is uncertain. Sequencing was performed on PBMCs or T cells enriched from blood (not recorded which). The chain links TRBV10-3 to TRBJ1-6, with 10 nucleotides matching TRBD1. Here the CDR3 reads CAISQTGGAWNSPLHF. The CDR3 nucleotides read TGTGCCATCTCTCAGACAGGGGGCGCTTGGAATTCACCCCTCCACTTT.